This T cell receptor beta chain was sequenced for a study of Tregs in tolerant kidney transplant recipients. For this clone: Its antigen is still unknown.

Clones were sequenced by immunoSEQ multiplex PCR, and TCRdb holds only the in-frame ones, with some missing. The sample has about 61,000 clones, approximately 83% seen once; the top ten hold 2.1%. Study-wide results and limits: Few patients were studied, so findings need validation in larger groups. Biological reproducibility was not directly addressed, but technical replication error appeared minimal.

Unstimulated Tregs (CD4+CD25+CD127-) and CD4+CD25- non-Tregs were sorted from PBMCs. Before regulatory T cell sorting, thawed PBMCs rested overnight at 37°C in about 200 IU/ml IL-2. The sample was Tregs from blood, taken before the transplant. The receptor comes from a human donor who received a combined kidney and bone marrow transplant.

The CDR3 DNA sequence: TGTGCCTGGAGTCCCCGCGGGACCGGGGAGCTGTTTTTT. This encodes CAWSPRGTGELFF. This chain links TRBV30 with TRBJ2-2, with D perhaps TRBD2 (5 bases). The CDR3 has 13 amino acids. Germline values: CDR1 GTSNPN, CDR2 SVGIG (reference sequence). Trimming shortened V by 2 bases and J by 5 bases, and 9 bases separated the two germline ends.